A single sample gave rise to the 10 T cell receptor beta chains below, sequenced in a study of CD8 T cells in ankylosing spondylitis. Each CDR3 protein is one row after TCRdb ran MiXCR on the 5' RACE reads. The sample consists of 150,000 to 200,000 distinct CDR3 sequences, around 10% of them appearing once. Sequencing was carried out using blood, either unsorted or a sorted T cell fraction (not recorded which). All receptors derive from a male donor with ankylosing spondylitis or in good health (not recorded which).

V gene TRBV5-1 combines with J gene TRBJ2-2, with 14 bases identical to TRBD2. Germline V gene sequence: CDR1 SGHRS, CDR2 YFSETQ. V was pared by 4 bases and J by 0 bases, with 5 bases of the junction left unmatched. CDR3 size: 18 residues. CDR3 nucleotides: TGCGCCAGCAGCCCTAGACTAGCGGGAGGGGCGAACACCGGGGAGCTGTTTTTT. Translated, it gives CASSPRLAGGANTGELFF.

The sample holds many counts of this clonotype. This CDR3 reads CAWSADPNYGYTF. The CDR3 DNA follows: TGTGCCTGGAGTGCAGACCCTAACTATGGCTACACCTTC. This chain links TRBV30 with TRBJ1-2; D remains ambiguous. V was shortened by 1 base and J by 0 bases, with 6 bases between the two germline ends. The V gene's germline CDR1 is GTSNPN and CDR2 SVGIG (reference sequence). There are 13 residues in the CDR3.

As regards this clonotype: A read error is possible here, since a much larger clone lies one base away. V and J are TRBV6-2 or TRBV6-3 and TRBJ1-1; 7 nucleotides match TRBD1. Per the germline V gene, CDR1 is MNHEY and CDR2 is SVGEGT. J gave up 2 bases and V 6 bases, and 6 bases lay outside the gene matches. This CDR3 comprises 14 residues. CDR3: CASSPDRDNTEAFF. In DNA form, the CDR3 reads TGTGCCAGCAGCCCCGACAGGGATAACACTGAAGCTTTCTTT.

This clonotype was seen repeatedly, ten times or more. V and J are TRBV6-2 or TRBV6-3 and TRBJ2-3; TRBD2 is a possible D gene (5 bases). The V end lost 6 bases, the J end lost 4 bases, and 17 bases lay between the germline ends. This CDR3 has 15 residues. Germline V gene sequence: CDR1 MNHEY, CDR2 SVGEGT. CDR3 amino acids: CASSLLGLVADTQYF. The CDR3 nucleotides read TGTGCCAGCAGCCTCCTTGGACTGGTGGCAGATACGCAGTATTTT.

This chain joins TRBV20-1 and TRBJ2-7; 7 bases match TRBD1. Trimming removed 2 bases from V and 9 bases from J; junction bases left unmatched: 13. CDR3 size: 14 residues. Per the germline V gene, CDR1 is DFQATT and CDR2 is SNEGSKA (reference sequence). The CDR3 DNA sequence: TGCAGTGCTAGACCTCCGGGACAGTTACGAGGGCAGTACTTC. It translates to CSARPPGQLRGQYF.

V gene TRBV19 combines with J gene TRBJ2-2; 12 nucleotides agree with TRBD2. The CDR3 is 15 amino acids. The J segment lost 6 bases and the V segment lost 6 bases, leaving 5 bases of the junction unmatched. Germline CDR1 and CDR2: LNHDA and SQIVND (reference sequence). This CDR3 reads CASRLAGGRAGELFF. Here the CDR3 DNA reads TGTGCCAGTAGACTAGCGGGAGGTCGGGCCGGGGAGCTGTTTTTT.

This clonotype was recorded at least ten times. CDR3 loop: CASSWVTANTEAFF. DNA for the CDR3: TGTGCCAGCAGTTGGGTTACAGCGAACACTGAAGCTTTCTTT. The gene calls are TRBV12-3 or TRBV12-4 and TRBJ1-1; the D is unclear. The CDR3 consists of 14 residues. The V end was cut by 4 bases, the J end by 1 base, with 10 bases between.

Many counts were recorded for this clonotype. The rearrangement uses TRBV16 and TRBJ2-3; D possibly corresponds to TRBD2 (5 bases). V lost 0 bases, J lost 6 bases, and 10 bases lay in between. This CDR3 spans 14 amino acids. CDR1 and CDR2 (germline): KGHSY, FQNENV. The CDR3 region is CASSQSSGSDTQYF. The DNA of the CDR3 is TGTGCCAGCAGCCAATCATCGGGGTCGGATACGCAGTATTTT.

This clonotype was picked up a small number of times. The chain is built from TRBV10-3 and TRBJ2-3; D gene ambiguous. Germline loops: CDR1 ENHRY, CDR2 SYGVKD. The CDR3 length is 12 residues. V lost 2 bases to trimming and J lost 2 bases, with 2 bases between them. The CDR3 DNA reads as TGTGCCATCAGTGAGACCACAGATACGCAGTATTTT. This encodes CAISETTDTQYF.

This clonotype was seen many times. An end of the junction differs from the germline gene, which may be a read error. The chain joins TRBV20-1 to TRBJ2-5; D possibly corresponds to TRBD2 (7 bases). Germline values: CDR1 DFQATT, CDR2 SNEGSKA (reference sequence). The CDR3 has 12 residues. CDR3 sequence reads: CSAGEGGETQYF. The DNA of the CDR3 is TGCAGTGCTGGAGAGGGGGGGGAGACCCAGTACTTC.